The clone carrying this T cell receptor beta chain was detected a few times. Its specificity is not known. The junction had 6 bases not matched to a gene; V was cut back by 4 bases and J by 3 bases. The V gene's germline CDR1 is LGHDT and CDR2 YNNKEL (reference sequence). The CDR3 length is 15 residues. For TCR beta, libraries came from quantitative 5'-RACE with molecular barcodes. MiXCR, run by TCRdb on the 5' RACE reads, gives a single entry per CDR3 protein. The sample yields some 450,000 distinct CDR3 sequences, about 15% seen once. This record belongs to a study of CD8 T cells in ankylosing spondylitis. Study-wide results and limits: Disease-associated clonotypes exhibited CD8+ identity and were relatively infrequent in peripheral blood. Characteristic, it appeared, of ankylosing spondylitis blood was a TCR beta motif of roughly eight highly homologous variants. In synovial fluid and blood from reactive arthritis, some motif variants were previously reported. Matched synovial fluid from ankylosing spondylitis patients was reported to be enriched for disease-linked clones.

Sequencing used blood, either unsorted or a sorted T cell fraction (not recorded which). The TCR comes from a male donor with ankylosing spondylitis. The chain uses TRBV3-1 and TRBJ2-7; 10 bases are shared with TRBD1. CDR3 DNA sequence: TGTGCCAGCAGCCCCGGGACAGGGGAGGGCTACGAGCAGTACTTC. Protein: CASSPGTGEGYEQYF.